One and the same sample provided the 19 T cell receptor beta chains below, sequenced in a study of T cell responses to AZD1222 COVID-19 vaccine. Assay used: immunoSEQ multiplex PCR; TCRdb lists only in-frame clones, some missing. The sample comprises about 57,000 clones, roughly 86% of which are singletons, and approximately 15% rests with the top ten. This specimen consisted of peripheral blood, obtained on day 0 of AZD1222 vaccination. Every receptor here comes from an adult in good health.

This clone has just one count. The rearrangement links TRBV6-5 to TRBJ1-1; a weak D match, TRBD1 (5 bases). Germline CDR1 and CDR2: MNHEY and SVGAGI. This CDR3 spans 14 amino acids. V was clipped by 7 bases and J by 1 base, with 13 bases between them. In DNA, the CDR3 is TGTGCCAGCAACGGCCGGACAAAGAACACTGAAGCTTTCTTT. Protein product: CASNGRTKNTEAFF.

The J gene is TRBJ2-7, the V gene TRBV4-2; the D gene is possibly TRBD1 (5 bases). Trimming took 1 base from V and 1 from J, leaving 14 bases between them. There are 16 residues in the CDR3. CDR1 and CDR2 (germline): LGHNA, YNFKEQ. The CDR3 bases are TGTGCCAGCAGCCAAGGGGAAGCAGACAGATCCTACGAGCAGTACTTC. Translating it yields CASSQGEADRSYEQYF.

V and J are TRBV7-3 and TRBJ2-2; no definite D call. The V and J ends lost 5 bases and 7 bases respectively, with 11 bases between them. The germline V gene has CDR1 SGHTA and CDR2 FQGTGA. The length of the CDR3 is 13 residues. As DNA, the CDR3 is TGTGCCAGCAGCCCCCTAAACGGCGGGGAGCTGTTTTTT. Protein sequence: CASSPLNGGELFF.

This clone was observed a single time. The chain combines TRBV18 with TRBJ1-1, with 7 bases aligning to TRBD1. CDR3 length equals 15 residues. Germline V CDR1 and CDR2: KGHSH, LQKENI. J was trimmed by 3 bases and V by 3 bases; bases with no gene match: 7. Written as DNA, the CDR3 is TGTGCCAGCTCACCGGCGACAGGGTCGGACACTGAAGCTTTCTTT. This gives the protein CASSPATGSDTEAFF.

This clone has just one count. V and J are TRBV24-1 and TRBJ2-6; the D gene is possibly TRBD2 (6 bases). The V gene's germline CDR1 is KGHDR and CDR2 SFDVKD. The CDR3 sequence is 14 residues long. The germline V and J ends were trimmed by 7 bases and 4 bases, with 10 bases remaining between them. The CDR3 is CATSGSGGANVLTF. CDR3 bases: TGTGCCACCAGCGGGAGCGGCGGGGCCAACGTCCTGACTTTC.

This clone was observed once. The rearrangement uses TRBV7-2 and TRBJ2-1, with TRBD2 identical over 8 bases. The germline V gene encodes CDR1 SGHTA and CDR2 FQGNSA. The J segment lost 6 bases and the V segment lost 5 bases, leaving 3 bases of the junction unmatched. The CDR3 has 13 residues. CDR3 sequence reads: CASSLSGINEQFF. The CDR3 DNA follows: TGTGCCAGCAGCCTTAGCGGGATCAATGAGCAGTTCTTC.

V and J are TRBV18 and TRBJ1-1, with D perhaps TRBD1 (6 bases). This CDR3 has 15 residues. V lost 5 bases, J lost 4 bases, and 17 bases lay in between. Germline V gene sequence: CDR1 KGHSH, CDR2 LQKENI. The CDR3 protein is CASSAQAGRGTEAFF. The CDR3 region has the DNA TGTGCCAGCTCAGCACAGGCAGGCAGGGGCACTGAAGCTTTCTTT.

The genes are TRBV5-4 and TRBJ1-6; D is unresolved. V was trimmed by 5 bases and J by 9 bases, leaving 12 bases between them. The CDR3 totals 13 residues. Looked up from germline, CDR1 is SGHNT and CDR2 is YYREEE (reference sequence). The CDR3 loop reads CASSAGSGSPLHF. The CDR3 DNA reads as TGTGCCAGCAGTGCGGGATCAGGTTCACCCCTCCACTTT.

The genes are TRBV19 and TRBJ2-1; 12 bases fit TRBD1. V trimming: 6 bases; J trimming: 7 bases; junction bases outside the gene matches: 4. The CDR3 has 14 amino acids. Per germline, CDR1 LNHDA and CDR2 SQIVND (reference sequence). The CDR3 DNA sequence: TGTGCCAGTAGCGGGACAGGGGGCTCGAATGAGCAGTTCTTC. Translating gives CASSGTGGSNEQFF.

The rearrangement joins TRBV2 to TRBJ2-5, with D unresolved. Germline V gives CDR1 SNHLY, CDR2 FYNNEI. The germline V and J ends were trimmed by 3 bases and 5 bases, with 10 bases remaining between them. This CDR3 is built from 13 residues. CDR3 bases: TGTGCCAGCAGTGACGGTAGCTGGGAGACCCAGTACTTC. Translated: CASSDGSWETQYF.

As DNA, the CDR3 is TGTGCCTGGAGTGTGGGGAACAGGGGGACTGAAGCTTTCTTT. This translates into CAWSVGNRGTEAFF. This chain connects TRBV30 to TRBJ1-1; 8 bases agree with TRBD1. The CDR3 totals 14 residues. Germline V gives CDR1 GTSNPN, CDR2 SVGIG (reference sequence). J gave up 5 bases and V 0 bases, and 5 bases lay outside the gene matches.

The chain uses TRBV15 and TRBJ2-1; the match to TRBD2 covers 9 bases. The CDR3 extends over 15 amino acids. From germline, CDR1 is LNHNV and CDR2 YYDKDF (reference sequence). With 0 bases clipped from V and 6 bases from J, the junction kept 3 bases outside the gene matches. The CDR3 spells CATSRDGLAFNEQFF. For the CDR3, the DNA is TGTGCCACCAGCAGAGATGGACTAGCGTTCAATGAGCAGTTCTTC.

J is TRBJ1-6 and V is TRBV10-3, with TRBD1 identical over 8 bases. The CDR3 is 15 residues long. Germline CDR1 ENHRY, CDR2 SYGVKD. V trimming: 6 bases; J trimming: 9 bases; junction bases outside the gene matches: 10. The CDR3 region is CAIRGADRERSPLHF. As DNA, the CDR3 is TGTGCCATCAGAGGGGCGGACAGGGAACGTTCACCCCTCCACTTT.

This clone has just one count. V gene TRBV7-6 combines with J gene TRBJ2-5, with D perhaps matching TRBD2 (5 bases). The CDR3 contains 14 residues. Germline values: CDR1 SGHVS, CDR2 FNYEAQ. Trimming pared 3 bases from V and 5 bases from J, leaving 13 bases between. The CDR3 DNA is TGTGCCAGCAGCTTTAGGAGGTCCGGGGAGACCCAGTACTTC. Its protein product is CASSFRRSGETQYF.

This clone was seen once. V usage is TRBV28 and J usage is TRBJ2-1; the D gene could be TRBD1 or TRBD2 (5 bases each). CDR3 size: 15 residues. V was cut by 3 bases and J by 5 bases, with 14 bases left in between. Germline V CDR1 and CDR2: MDHEN, SYDVKM. The CDR3 DNA reads as TGTGCCAGCAGTTTTAGGGACCCGAGACACAATGAGCAGTTCTTC. Residues: CASSFRDPRHNEQFF.

The chain employs TRBV7-2 and TRBJ2-5; 7 positions match TRBD1. The V segment lost 5 bases and the J segment 1 base; nucleotides outside the gene matches: 4. The germline V gene has CDR1 SGHTA and CDR2 FQGNSA. This CDR3 has 14 amino acids. CDR3 nucleotides: TGTGCCAGCAGCACAGGGACAGTCCAAGAGACCCAGTACTTC. This codes for CASSTGTVQETQYF.

This clone came up once. The chain employs TRBV27 and TRBJ1-1; no firm D call. Trimming shortened V by 4 bases and J by 0 bases, and 9 bases separated the two germline ends. There are 14 residues in the CDR3. Germline V gene data show CDR1 as MNHEY and CDR2 as SMNVEV (reference sequence). CDR3 in amino acids: CASSSPSVNTEAFF. In DNA, the CDR3 is TGTGCCAGCAGTTCACCCTCGGTGAACACTGAAGCTTTCTTT.

This chain links TRBV7-8 with TRBJ1-2, with a possible D match to TRBD1 (6 bases). The CDR3 is 15 residues long. Per germline, CDR1 SGHVS and CDR2 FQNEAQ. V lost 0 bases and J lost 3, with 11 bases in between. Written as DNA, the CDR3 is TGTGCCAGCAGCTTAGCGGGCAGGGGAGACTATGGCTACACCTTC. Residues: CASSLAGRGDYGYTF.

This chain joins TRBV4-3 and TRBJ2-7; a weak D match, TRBD1 (5 bases). This CDR3 is built from 16 residues. Germline V lookup: CDR1 LGHNA, CDR2 YSLEER. The ends were cut back, 1 base at V and 4 bases at J, with 17 bases in the middle. The CDR3 spells CASSQGRATNAYEQYF. CDR3 sequence (DNA): TGCGCCAGCAGCCAAGGCAGGGCCACGAACGCGTACGAGCAGTACTTC.